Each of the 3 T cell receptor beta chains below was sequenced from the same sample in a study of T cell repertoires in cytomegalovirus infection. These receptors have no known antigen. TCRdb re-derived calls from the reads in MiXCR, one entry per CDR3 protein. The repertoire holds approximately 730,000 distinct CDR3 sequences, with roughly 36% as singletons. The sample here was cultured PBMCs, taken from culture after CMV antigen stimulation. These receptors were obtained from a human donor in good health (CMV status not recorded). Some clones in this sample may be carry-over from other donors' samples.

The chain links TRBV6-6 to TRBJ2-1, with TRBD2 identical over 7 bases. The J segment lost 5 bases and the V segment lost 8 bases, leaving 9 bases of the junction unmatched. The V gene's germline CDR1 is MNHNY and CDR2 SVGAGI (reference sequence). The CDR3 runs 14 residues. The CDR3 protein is CASESRGTDNEQFF. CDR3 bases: TGTGCCAGCGAGTCGCGGGGGACCGACAATGAGCAGTTCTTC.

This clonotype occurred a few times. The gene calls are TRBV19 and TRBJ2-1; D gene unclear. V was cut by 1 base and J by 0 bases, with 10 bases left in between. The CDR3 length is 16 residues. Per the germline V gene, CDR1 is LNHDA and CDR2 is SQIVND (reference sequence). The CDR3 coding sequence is TGTGCCAGTAGTATAGGGTGGAAGGACTCCTACAATGAGCAGTTCTTC. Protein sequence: CASSIGWKDSYNEQFF.

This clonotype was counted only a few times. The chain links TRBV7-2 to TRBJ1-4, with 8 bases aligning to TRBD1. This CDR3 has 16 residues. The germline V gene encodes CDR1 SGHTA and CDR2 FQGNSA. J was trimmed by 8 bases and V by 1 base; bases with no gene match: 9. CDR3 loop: CASSLGRQGWAEKLFF. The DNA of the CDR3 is TGTGCCAGCAGCTTAGGGAGACAGGGGTGGGCCGAAAAACTGTTTTTT. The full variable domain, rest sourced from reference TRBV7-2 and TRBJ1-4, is GAGVSQSPSNKVTEKGKDVELRCDPISGHTALYWYRQSLGQGLEFLIYFQGNSAPDKSGLPSDRFSAERTGGSVSTLTIQRTQQEDSAVYLCASSLGRQGWAEKLFFGSGTQLSVL.